This section outlines one TCR beta chain sequence together with its context. This clone came up a few times. Its target antigen remains unknown. Per-base qualities were not stored, and no clone one base away is much larger. At the junction V is shortened by 7 bases and J by 9 bases, with 16 bases in between. The germline V gene specifies SNHLY as CDR1 and FYNNEI as CDR2. The cysteine opens and the phenylalanine closes a CDR3 of 13 amino acids. The CDR3 DNA has 39 bases and is translated from base 1. This sample stems from a study of cytomegalovirus exposure and HLA in healthy donors (dated by TCRdb to about 2017). A note on the overall study: The 666 repertoires of the first cohort and the roughly 120 validation repertoires were produced on the same platform, according to a later analysis. Besides the first cohort of around 700 subjects, a separate validation cohort made up of 120 different subjects was used. The study aimed to test whether cataloging public T cell receptors could reveal signatures of past pathogen exposure. To predict cytomegalovirus infection status, the study combined high-throughput TCR immunosequencing, statistical association of individual TCRs with disease status, and machine learning.

Overall study results and their limits: A few of the identified cytomegalovirus-associated TCR beta chains were confirmed in vitro to be specific for cytomegalovirus antigens. The classifier was reported to diagnose cytomegalovirus status with high specificity and sensitivity in both the original cohort and the validation cohort. Most TCR sequences were seen in very few donors, while some public TCRs were found in many individuals. In a later analysis, TCRs clustered in the first cohort were found to also tend to co-occur in the roughly 130 validation repertoires, with 90% to 95% of cluster scores above 0. The study gave a list of 150 to 200 TCR beta chains associated with cytomegalovirus. The authors suggested that the approach could potentially be generalized to other disease states and immunological phenotypes. A later analysis had no HLA typing for the validation cohort, so co-occurrence there was scored across all 120 repertoires.

The donors belonged to the validation cohort of under 150 subjects, which was separate from the roughly 670-subject first cohort. Receptor amplification or capture employed the immunoSEQ multiplex PCR assay. The study's processing was this. A statistical classification framework was built to diagnose cytomegalovirus status from the catalog of TCR beta chain sequences. TCRdb took over this immuneACCESS table, retaining in-frame rearrangements with V and J assigned. Such tables are incomplete; in checked studies, under half of the missing clones stem from an unresolved V gene, and the remainder is unexplained. The V and J calls and clone size are taken from that table; D and trimming were inferred from the DNA. This sample comprises around 98,000 clones, around nine tenths of them detected only once. The ten most abundant clones make up under 4.5% of the sample.

The rearrangement combines TRBV2 with TRBJ2-1; a tentative D match to TRBD1 spans 5 bases. The clonotype originates from a woman in her twenties or thirties in good health and CMV-seronegative. Sequenced material: PBMCs. The CDR3 reads as follows: CASNVQGPGEQFF. The nucleotide sequence is given as TGTGCCAGCAATGTTCAGGGTCCGGGTGAGCAGTTCTTC.